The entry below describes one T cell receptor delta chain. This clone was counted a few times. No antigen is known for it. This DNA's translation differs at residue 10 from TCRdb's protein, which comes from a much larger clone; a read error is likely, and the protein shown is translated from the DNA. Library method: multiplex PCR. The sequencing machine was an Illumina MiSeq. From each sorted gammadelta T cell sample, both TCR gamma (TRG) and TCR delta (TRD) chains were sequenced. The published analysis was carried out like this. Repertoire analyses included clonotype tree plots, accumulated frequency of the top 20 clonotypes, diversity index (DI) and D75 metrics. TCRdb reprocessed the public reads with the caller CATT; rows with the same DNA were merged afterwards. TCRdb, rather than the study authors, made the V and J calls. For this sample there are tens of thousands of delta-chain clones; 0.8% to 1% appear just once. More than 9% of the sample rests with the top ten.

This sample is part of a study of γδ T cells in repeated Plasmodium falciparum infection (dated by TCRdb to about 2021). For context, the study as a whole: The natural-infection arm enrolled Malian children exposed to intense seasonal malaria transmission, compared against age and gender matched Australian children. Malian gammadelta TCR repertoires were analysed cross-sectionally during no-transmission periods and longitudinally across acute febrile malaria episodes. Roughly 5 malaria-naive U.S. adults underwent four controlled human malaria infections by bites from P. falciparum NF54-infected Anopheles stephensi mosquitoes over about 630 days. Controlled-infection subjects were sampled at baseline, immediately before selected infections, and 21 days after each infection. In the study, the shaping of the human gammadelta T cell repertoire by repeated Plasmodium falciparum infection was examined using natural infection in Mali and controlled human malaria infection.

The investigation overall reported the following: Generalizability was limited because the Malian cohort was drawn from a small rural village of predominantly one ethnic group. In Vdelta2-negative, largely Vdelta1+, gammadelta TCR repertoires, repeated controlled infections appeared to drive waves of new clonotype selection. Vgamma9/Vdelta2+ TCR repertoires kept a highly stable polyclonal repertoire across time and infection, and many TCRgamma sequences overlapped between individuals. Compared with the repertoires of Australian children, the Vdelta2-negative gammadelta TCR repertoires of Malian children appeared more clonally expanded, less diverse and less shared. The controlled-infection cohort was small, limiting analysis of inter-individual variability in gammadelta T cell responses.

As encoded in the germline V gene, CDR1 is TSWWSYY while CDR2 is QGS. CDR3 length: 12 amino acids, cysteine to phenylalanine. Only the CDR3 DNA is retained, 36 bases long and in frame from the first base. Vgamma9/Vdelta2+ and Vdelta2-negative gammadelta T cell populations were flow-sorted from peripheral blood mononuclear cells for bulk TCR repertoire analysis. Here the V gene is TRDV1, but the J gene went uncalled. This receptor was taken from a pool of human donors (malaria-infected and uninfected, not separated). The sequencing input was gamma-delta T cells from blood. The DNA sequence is TGTGCTCTTGGGGAACCCCGAGGCGAACCCATCTTT. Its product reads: CALGEPRGEPIF.